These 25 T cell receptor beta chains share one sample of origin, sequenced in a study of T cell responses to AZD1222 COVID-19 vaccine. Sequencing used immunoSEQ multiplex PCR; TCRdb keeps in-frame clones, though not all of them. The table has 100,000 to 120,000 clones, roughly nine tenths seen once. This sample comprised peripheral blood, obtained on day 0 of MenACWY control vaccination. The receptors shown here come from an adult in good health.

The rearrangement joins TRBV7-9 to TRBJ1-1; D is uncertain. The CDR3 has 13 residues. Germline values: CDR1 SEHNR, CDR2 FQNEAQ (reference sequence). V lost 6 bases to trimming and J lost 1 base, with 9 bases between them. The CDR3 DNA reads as TGTGCCAGCAGAAGACCAGAGAACACTGAAGCTTTCTTT. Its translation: CASRRPENTEAFF. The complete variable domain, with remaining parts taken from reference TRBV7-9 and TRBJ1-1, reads DTGVSQNPRHKITKRGQNVTFRCDPISEHNRLYWYRQTLGQGPEFLTYFQNEAQLEKSRLLSDRFSAERPKGSFSTLEIQRTEQGDSAMYLCASRRPENTEAFFGQGTRLTVV.

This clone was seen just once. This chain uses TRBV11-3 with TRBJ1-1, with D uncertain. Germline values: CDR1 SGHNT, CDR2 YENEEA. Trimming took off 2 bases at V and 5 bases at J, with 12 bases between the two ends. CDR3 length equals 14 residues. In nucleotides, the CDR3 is TGTGCCAGCAGCTTAAGGCACGAGGGAACTGAAGCTTTCTTT. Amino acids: CASSLRHEGTEAFF.

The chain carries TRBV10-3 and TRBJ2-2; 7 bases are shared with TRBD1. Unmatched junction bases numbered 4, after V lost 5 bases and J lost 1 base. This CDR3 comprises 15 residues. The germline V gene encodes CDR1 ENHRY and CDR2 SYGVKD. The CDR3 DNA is TGTGCCATCAGTCGACAGGGAGTGAACACCGGGGAGCTGTTTTTT. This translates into CAISRQGVNTGELFF.

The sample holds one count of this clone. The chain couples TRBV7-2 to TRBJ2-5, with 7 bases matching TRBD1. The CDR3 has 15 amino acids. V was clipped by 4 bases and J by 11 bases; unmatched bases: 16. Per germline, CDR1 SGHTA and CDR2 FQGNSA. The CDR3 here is CASSSDPPGQRPQYF. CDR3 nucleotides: TGTGCCAGCAGCTCCGATCCTCCGGGACAGCGGCCGCAGTACTTC.

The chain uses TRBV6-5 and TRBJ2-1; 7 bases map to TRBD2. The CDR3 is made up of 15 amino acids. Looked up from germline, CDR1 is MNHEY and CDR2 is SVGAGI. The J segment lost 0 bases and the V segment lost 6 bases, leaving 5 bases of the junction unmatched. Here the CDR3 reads CASSIGGSSYNEQFF. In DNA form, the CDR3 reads TGTGCCAGCAGCATCGGGGGGAGCTCCTACAATGAGCAGTTCTTC.

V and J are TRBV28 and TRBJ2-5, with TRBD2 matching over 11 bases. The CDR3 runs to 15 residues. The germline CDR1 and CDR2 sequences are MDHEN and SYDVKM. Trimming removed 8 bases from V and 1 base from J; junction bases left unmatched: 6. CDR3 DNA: TGTGCCAGCCGCACTAGCGGGGGTTCCCAAGAGACCCAGTACTTC. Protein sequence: CASRTSGGSQETQYF.

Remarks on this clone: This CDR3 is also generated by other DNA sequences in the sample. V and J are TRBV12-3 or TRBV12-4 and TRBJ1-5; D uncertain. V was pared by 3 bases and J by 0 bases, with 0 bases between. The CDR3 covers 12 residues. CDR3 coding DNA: TGTGCCAGCAGTTTTAGCAATCAGCCCCAGCATTTT. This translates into CASSFSNQPQHF.

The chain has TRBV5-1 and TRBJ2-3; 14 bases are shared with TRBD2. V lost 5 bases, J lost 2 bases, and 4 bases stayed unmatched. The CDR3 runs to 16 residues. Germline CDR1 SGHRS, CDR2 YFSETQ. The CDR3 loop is CASRSGLAGDTDTQYF. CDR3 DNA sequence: TGCGCCAGCAGATCGGGACTAGCGGGGGACACAGATACGCAGTATTTT.

For the CDR3, the DNA is TGCGCCAGCAGTGCGGACTTCCAAGAGACCCAGTACTTC. Protein: CASSADFQETQYF. The chain is built from TRBV10-2 and TRBJ2-5; D is perhaps TRBD2 (5 bases). The V gene lost 4 bases and the J gene lost 1 base, with 7 bases spanning the gap. This CDR3 has 13 residues. Germline loops: CDR1 WSHSY, CDR2 SAAADI.

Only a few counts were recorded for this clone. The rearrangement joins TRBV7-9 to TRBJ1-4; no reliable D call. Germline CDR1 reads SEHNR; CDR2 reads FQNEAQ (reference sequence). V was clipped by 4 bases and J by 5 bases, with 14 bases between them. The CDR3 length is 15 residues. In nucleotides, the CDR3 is TGTGCCAGCAGCTCCCCAGAGCCGATAAATGAAAAACTGTTTTTT. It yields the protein CASSSPEPINEKLFF.

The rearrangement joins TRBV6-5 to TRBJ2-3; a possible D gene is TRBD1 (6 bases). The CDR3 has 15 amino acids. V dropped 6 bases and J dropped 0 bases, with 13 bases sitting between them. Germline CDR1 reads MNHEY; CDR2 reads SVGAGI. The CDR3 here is CASRRDNPSTDTQYF. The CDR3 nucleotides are TGTGCCAGCAGGAGGGACAACCCTAGCACAGATACGCAGTATTTT.

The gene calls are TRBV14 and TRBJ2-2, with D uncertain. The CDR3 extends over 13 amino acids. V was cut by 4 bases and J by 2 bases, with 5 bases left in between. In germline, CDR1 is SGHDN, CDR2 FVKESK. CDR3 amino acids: CASSRPNTGELFF. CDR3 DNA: TGTGCCAGCAGCCGTCCAAACACCGGGGAGCTGTTTTTT. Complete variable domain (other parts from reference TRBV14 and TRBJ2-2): EAGVTQFPSHSVIEKGQTVTLRCDPISGHDNLYWYRRVMGKEIKFLLHFVKESKQDESGMPNNRFLAERTGGTYSTLKVQPAELEDSGVYFCASSRPNTGELFFGEGSRLTVL.

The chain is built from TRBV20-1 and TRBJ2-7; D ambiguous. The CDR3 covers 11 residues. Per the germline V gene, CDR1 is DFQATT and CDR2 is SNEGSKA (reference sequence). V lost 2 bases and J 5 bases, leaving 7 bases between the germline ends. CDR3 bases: TGCAGTGCTAGAAAATGGAACGAGCAGTACTTC. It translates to CSARKWNEQYF.

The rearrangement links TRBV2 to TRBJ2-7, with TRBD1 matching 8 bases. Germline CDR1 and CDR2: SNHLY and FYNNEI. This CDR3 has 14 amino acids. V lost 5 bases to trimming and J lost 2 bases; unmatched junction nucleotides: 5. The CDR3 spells CASSQGTGTYEQYF. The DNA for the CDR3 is TGTGCCAGCAGTCAGGGGACAGGTACCTACGAGCAGTACTTC. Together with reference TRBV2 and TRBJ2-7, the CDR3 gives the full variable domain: EPEVTQTPSHQVTQMGQEVILRCVPISNHLYFYWYRQILGQKVEFLVSFYNNEISEKSEIFDDQFSVERPDGSNFTLKIRSTKLEDSAMYFCASSQGTGTYEQYFGPGTRLTVT.

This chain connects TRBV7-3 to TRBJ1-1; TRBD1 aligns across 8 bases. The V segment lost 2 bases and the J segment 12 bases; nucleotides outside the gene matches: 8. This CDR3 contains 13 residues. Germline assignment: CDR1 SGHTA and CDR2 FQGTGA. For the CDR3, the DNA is TGTGCCAGCAGCTTAGGACAGGGAGGTAGGTCTTTCTTT. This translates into CASSLGQGGRSFF.

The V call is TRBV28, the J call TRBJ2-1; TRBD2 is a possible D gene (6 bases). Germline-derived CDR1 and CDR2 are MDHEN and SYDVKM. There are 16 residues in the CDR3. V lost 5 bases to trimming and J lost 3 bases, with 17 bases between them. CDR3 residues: CASSAAGGDHYNEQFF. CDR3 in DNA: TGTGCCAGCAGTGCAGCCGGCGGGGACCACTACAATGAGCAGTTCTTC.

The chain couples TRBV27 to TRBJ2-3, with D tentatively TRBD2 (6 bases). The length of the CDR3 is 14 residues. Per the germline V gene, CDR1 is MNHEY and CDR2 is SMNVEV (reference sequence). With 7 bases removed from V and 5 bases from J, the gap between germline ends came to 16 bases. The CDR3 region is CASNDGGIEDTQYF. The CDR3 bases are TGTGCCAGCAATGACGGAGGGATTGAAGATACGCAGTATTTT.

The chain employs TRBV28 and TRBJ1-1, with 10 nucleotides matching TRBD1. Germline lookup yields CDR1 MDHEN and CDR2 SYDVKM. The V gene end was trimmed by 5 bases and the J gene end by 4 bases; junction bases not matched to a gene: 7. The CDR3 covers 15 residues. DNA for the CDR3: TGTGCCAGCAGTCCACCGGGACAGGGGCTCACTGAAGCTTTCTTT. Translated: CASSPPGQGLTEAFF.

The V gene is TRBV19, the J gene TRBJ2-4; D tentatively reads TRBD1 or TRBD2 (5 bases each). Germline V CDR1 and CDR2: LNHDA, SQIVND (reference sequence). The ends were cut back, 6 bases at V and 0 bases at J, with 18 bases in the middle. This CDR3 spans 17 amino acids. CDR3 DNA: TGTGCCAGTAGCCCGCTCCGAGGGGTACGAGCCAAAAACATTCAGTACTTC. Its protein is CASSPLRGVRAKNIQYF. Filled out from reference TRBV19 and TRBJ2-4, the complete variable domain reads DGGITQSPKYLFRKEGQNVTLSCEQNLNHDAMYWYRQDPGQGLRLIYYSQIVNDFQKGDIAEGYSVSREKKESFPLTVTSAQKNPTAFYLCASSPLRGVRAKNIQYFGAGTRLSVL.

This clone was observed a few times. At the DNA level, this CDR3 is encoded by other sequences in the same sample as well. The CDR3 protein is CASSYSEGSTEAFF. The CDR3 region has the DNA TGTGCCAGCAGTTACTCTGAGGGGAGCACTGAAGCTTTCTTT. This chain links TRBV6-5 with TRBJ1-1; D is possibly TRBD1 (5 bases). V lost 0 bases to trimming and J lost 4 bases, with 9 bases between them. CDR1 is MNHEY, CDR2 SVGAGI, per germline. The CDR3 runs 14 residues.

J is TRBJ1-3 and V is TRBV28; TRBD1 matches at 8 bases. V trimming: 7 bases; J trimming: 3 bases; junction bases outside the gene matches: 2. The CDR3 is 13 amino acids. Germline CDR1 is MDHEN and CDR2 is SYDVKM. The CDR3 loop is CASMDRVGNTIYF. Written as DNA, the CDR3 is TGTGCCAGCATGGACAGGGTTGGAAACACCATATATTTT.

CDR3 loop: CASSSARAQGVYGYTF. In DNA form, the CDR3 reads TGTGCCAGTAGTTCCGCGAGGGCTCAGGGGGTCTATGGCTACACCTTC. The rearrangement joins TRBV19 to TRBJ1-2; 7 positions agree with TRBD1. V lost 5 bases to trimming and J lost 4 bases; unmatched junction nucleotides: 13. CDR1 is LNHDA and CDR2 is SQIVND in the germline V gene (reference sequence). This CDR3 contains 16 residues.

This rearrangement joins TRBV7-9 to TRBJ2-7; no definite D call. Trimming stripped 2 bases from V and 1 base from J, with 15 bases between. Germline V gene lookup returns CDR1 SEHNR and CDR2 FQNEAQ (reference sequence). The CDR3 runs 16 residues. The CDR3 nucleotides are TGTGCCAGCAGCTTAAGGAACCCGGTCGGGTCCTACGAGCAGTACTTC. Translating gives CASSLRNPVGSYEQYF.

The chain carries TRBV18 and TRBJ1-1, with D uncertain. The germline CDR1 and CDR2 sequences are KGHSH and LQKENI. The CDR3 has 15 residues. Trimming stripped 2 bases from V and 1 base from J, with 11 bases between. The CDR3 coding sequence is TGTGCCAGCTCACCAACCCTGGTTGAGAACACTGAAGCTTTCTTT. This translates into CASSPTLVENTEAFF.

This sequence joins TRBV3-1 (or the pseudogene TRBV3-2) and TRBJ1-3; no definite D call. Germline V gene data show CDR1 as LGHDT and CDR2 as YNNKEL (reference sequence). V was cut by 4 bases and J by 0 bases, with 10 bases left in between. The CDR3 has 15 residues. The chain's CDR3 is CASSLPGSSGNTIYF. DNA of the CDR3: TGTGCCAGCAGCCTTCCAGGCAGCTCTGGAAACACCATATATTTT.